Below, one TCR beta chain is given with its context. This clone has just one count. Its antigen has not been determined. No quality values exist for individual bases; no much larger clone is one base distant. Library creation used the immunoSEQ multiplex PCR assay. TCRdb limited this immuneACCESS table to in-frame rearrangements with V and J called. A share of clones is missing; checked studies link under half to unresolved V genes, and the rest is unexplained. The sample has about 48,000 clones on record, approximately 86% of them singletons. Of the sample, roughly 17% is held by the ten largest clones. In this study, focal radiation therapy paired with CTLA-4 blockade (ipilimumab) was tested in patients who had chemo-refractory metastatic non-small-cell lung cancer. This sample stems from a study of radiotherapy plus CTLA-4 blockade in lung cancer (dated by TCRdb to the late 2010s). General notes on the study: Objective responses occurred in roughly 19% of enrolled patients, and 30% to 35% achieved disease control. Overall study outcomes, separate from this receptor: After treatment with radiotherapy and ipilimumab, TCR clones that came from tumors expanded in the peripheral blood. The strongest predictors of response, as reported, were early dynamic changes in blood T cell clones along with a rise in serum interferon-beta after radiation.

CDR1 and CDR2 are drawn from the germline V gene: SGHRS, YFSETQ. V loses 2 bases at its end and J loses 1 base; junction bases beyond the gene matches: 1. The CDR3, cysteine through phenylalanine, is 16 amino acids long. CDR3 DNA only is kept here, 48 bases in frame from base 1. Specimen: peripheral blood, collected from a patient treated with radiotherapy plus ipilimumab. The chain links TRBV5-1 with TRBJ2-2, and TRBD2 matches 11 of the central bases. The TCR sequence derives from a human donor with non-small cell lung cancer that progressed on radiotherapy plus ipilimumab. Some clones in this sample may be carry-over from other donors' samples. The CDR3 has the sequence CASSFLAGGNTGELFF. The DNA sequence is given as TGCGCCAGCAGCTTTCTAGCGGGGGGGAACACCGGGGAGCTGTTTTTT.